This T cell receptor beta chain was recorded in a study of CD8 T cells in ankylosing spondylitis. Notes on the study in general: What seemed typical of ankylosing spondylitis blood was a TCR beta motif built from about eight highly homologous variants.

Regarding this clonotype: The antigen remains undetermined.

It was by quantitative 5'-RACE with molecular barcodes that TCR beta libraries were made. One entry per CDR3 protein results from TCRdb running MiXCR on the 5' RACE reads. The data contain 350,000 to 550,000 distinct CDR3 sequences, 25% to 30% of them singletons. Material for sequencing was blood, either unsorted or a sorted T cell fraction (not recorded which). The clonotype comes from a male donor with ankylosing spondylitis.

CDR3 in DNA: TGTGCCAGCAGTCCCCCTGGCCCCTTCTACAATGAGCAGTTCTTC. This encodes CASSPPGPFYNEQFF. This chain connects TRBV3-1 to TRBJ2-1, with D hard to call. Trimming left V 6 bases short and J 3 bases short, with 15 bases between. The length of the CDR3 is 15 residues. Germline CDR1 is LGHDT and CDR2 is YNNKEL (reference sequence).